This TCR beta chain was retrieved from a study of CXCR3-negative and CXCR3-positive naive CD8 T cells. Looking at the study overall: The total count of TRB reads reached 110 million to 150 million, and each library contributed about 1.5 +/- 0.3 million.

Cells that were CD45RO-CCR7+CD27+CD95- constituted naive CD8+ T cells. The CDR3 totals 16 residues. Germline V lookup: CDR1 MNHNS, CDR2 SASEGT. Notes on the study in general: More hydrophobic TRB CDR3s were found in CXCR3-positive naive cells than in CXCR3-negative naive cells. Similar TRBV-TRBJ usage characterized naive CXCR3-negative and CXCR3-positive cells; memory cells differed. Surface CD5 matched across naive subsets, and TRB CDR3 properties served to infer TCR strength.

Comments on this clonotype: What it binds is unknown.

Each TRB cDNA library was prepared by 5' RACE (with UMI labels). Using the 5' RACE reads, TCRdb records one entry per CDR3 protein without DNA. This sample contains nearly 110,000 distinct CDR3 sequences. Source material: naive CXCR3+ CD8+ T cells from blood. The subset denotes: CD45RO-CCR7+CD27+CD95- naive CD8+ T cells expressing CXCR3 (TNR3+). This sequence originates from a human donor in good health. Some clones in this sample may be carry-over from other donors' samples. The chain combines TRBV6-1 with TRBJ2-6. The CDR3 is CASSELSGSGANVLTF.